This entry is about one T cell receptor beta chain. Time point meaning: after neoadjuvant nivolumab, at surgical resection. The data are from a study of neoadjuvant anti-PD-1 for oral cavity cancer. Only in-frame clones appear in the TCRdb table, and some are missing; sequencing was by immunoSEQ multiplex PCR. In the table there are 10,000 to 15,000 clones, under 70% of which are singletons. Per germline, CDR1 MNHEY and CDR2 SVGAGI. V was pared by 6 bases and J by 3 bases, with 10 bases of the junction left unmatched. This CDR3 has 15 amino acids. The receptor's source is a person aged 35 to 85 with oral cavity squamous cell carcinoma. The input for sequencing was PBMCs, taken after nivolumab (anti-PD-1) treatment. V and J are TRBV6-5 and TRBJ1-2, with 7 bases that match TRBD1. CDR3 coding DNA: TGTGCCAGCAGACCGTCCGGGACAGAACACTATGGCTACACCTTC. The encoded protein is CASRPSGTEHYGYTF.